The 31 T cell receptor beta chains given below trace back to one sample, sequenced in a study of T cell responses to AZD1222 COVID-19 vaccine. Sequencing used immunoSEQ multiplex PCR; TCRdb keeps in-frame clones, though not all of them. This sample carries 100,000 to 130,000 clones, roughly nine tenths of them seen once, and the ten largest clones take about 7%. This specimen consisted of peripheral blood, obtained on day 0 of AZD1222 vaccination. These receptor sequences come from an adult in good health.

CDR3 protein: CSASTSGHRGGEQYF. The CDR3 region has the DNA TGCAGTGCTAGTACTAGTGGTCACCGAGGCGGAGAGCAGTACTTC. This chain connects TRBV20-1 to TRBJ2-7; possible D gene TRBD2, 5 bases. CDR3 length equals 15 residues. Trimming stripped 3 bases from V and 7 bases from J, with 22 bases between. Germline CDR1 and CDR2: DFQATT and SNEGSKA (reference sequence).

This chain connects TRBV9 to TRBJ2-3, with no clear D. V was cut by 2 bases and J by 4 bases, with 14 bases left in between. The CDR3 length is 15 residues. CDR1 SGDLS and CDR2 YYNGEE come from the germline V gene. CDR3 residues: CASSVLEMMADTQYF. In DNA form, the CDR3 reads TGTGCCAGCAGCGTTCTCGAAATGATGGCAGATACGCAGTATTTT.

The V and J genes are TRBV19 and TRBJ2-7; 10 bases match TRBD1. The V segment lost 5 bases and the J segment 3 bases; nucleotides outside the gene matches: 10. This CDR3 is built from 16 residues. Looked up from germline, CDR1 is LNHDA and CDR2 is SQIVND (reference sequence). CDR3 in amino acids: CASSLRQGAGDYEQYF. The CDR3 coding sequence is TGTGCCAGTAGTCTCCGACAGGGGGCCGGGGACTACGAGCAGTACTTC.

A word on this clone: The sample has other DNA sequences that encode this CDR3 too. This chain connects TRBV7-2 to TRBJ2-7, with TRBD1 matching over 11 bases. The CDR3 consists of 15 residues. Losses at the gene ends were 0 bases for V and 2 bases for J; bases not matched to a gene: 0. The V gene's germline CDR1 is SGHTA and CDR2 FQGNSA. The CDR3 coding sequence is TGTGCCAGCAGCTTAGCGGGACAGGGGGCCTACGAGCAGTACTTC. This encodes CASSLAGQGAYEQYF.

The CDR3 spells CASSLTTSAEQFF. The CDR3 region has the DNA TGTGCCAGCAGTCTTACGACTAGCGCTGAGCAGTTCTTC. V and J are TRBV6-1 and TRBJ2-1; 8 positions match TRBD2. The CDR3 length is 13 residues. Germline CDR1 MNHNS, CDR2 SASEGT. V lost 5 bases to trimming and J lost 9 bases; unmatched junction nucleotides: 6.

On this clone itself: The sample carries other DNA sequences with the same CDR3. DNA for the CDR3: TGCAGTGCTAGGTCGAATCAGCCCCAGCATTTT. Translated, it gives CSARSNQPQHF. J is TRBJ1-5 and V is TRBV20-1; D uncertain. Trimming pared 3 bases from V and 4 bases from J, leaving 4 bases between. This CDR3 spans 11 amino acids. Germline values: CDR1 DFQATT, CDR2 SNEGSKA (reference sequence).

This clone qualifies as medium-sized. The same CDR3 arises from other DNA sequences in this sample as well. V usage is TRBV4-2 and J usage is TRBJ2-7; 9 bases are shared with TRBD2. Germline CDR1 LGHNA, CDR2 YNFKEQ. The CDR3 extends over 15 amino acids. J lost 0 bases, V lost 2 bases, and 2 bases had no gene match. CDR3 coding DNA: TGTGCCAGCAGCCAACCTAGCGGGATCTCCTACGAGCAGTACTTC. Encoded protein: CASSQPSGISYEQYF.

The J gene is TRBJ2-7, the V gene TRBV11-3; maybe TRBD2 (6 bases). Germline CDR1 reads SGHNT; CDR2 reads YENEEA. V dropped 5 bases and J dropped 3 bases, with 17 bases sitting between them. This CDR3 comprises 15 residues. The CDR3 sequence: CASSVGGLSSYEQYF. CDR3 sequence (DNA): TGTGCCAGCAGCGTCGGAGGGCTCAGTAGCTACGAGCAGTACTTC.

This chain uses TRBV19 with TRBJ1-2; D is ambiguous. The CDR3 consists of 13 residues. Germline V gene data show CDR1 as LNHDA and CDR2 as SQIVND (reference sequence). V was trimmed by 10 bases and J by 1 base, leaving 13 bases between them. CDR3 DNA sequence: TGTGCCACCTCCAGGACGAATAACTATGGCTACACCTTC. As protein: CATSRTNNYGYTF.

The V call is TRBV5-1, the J call TRBJ2-1; 8 bases map to TRBD2. This CDR3 region has 17 residues. Germline lookup yields CDR1 SGHRS and CDR2 YFSETQ. The J segment lost 7 bases and the V segment lost 0 bases, leaving 12 bases of the junction unmatched. CDR3 coding DNA: TGCGCCAGCAGCTTGGTTAGCGGGACCCCCTTCGGGAATGAGCAGTTCTTC. Protein product: CASSLVSGTPFGNEQFF.

The J gene is TRBJ2-6, the V gene TRBV14, with D perhaps matching TRBD2 (7 bases). The CDR3 has 19 amino acids. Trimming cost V 5 bases and J 1 base, with 21 bases left between them. Germline lookup yields CDR1 SGHDN and CDR2 FVKESK. CDR3 in amino acids: CASSTRRGAMNSGANVLTF. DNA of the CDR3: TGTGCCAGCAGCACCCGACGGGGGGCGATGAATTCTGGGGCCAACGTCCTGACTTTC.

V is TRBV2 and J is TRBJ2-1, with D maybe TRBD1 (5 bases). This CDR3 is built from 15 residues. Per germline, CDR1 SNHLY and CDR2 FYNNEI. V lost 4 bases and J 0 bases, leaving 10 bases between the germline ends. The CDR3 spells CASSAGLSSYNEQFF. Here the CDR3 DNA reads TGTGCCAGCAGTGCAGGGCTGAGCTCCTACAATGAGCAGTTCTTC.

The chain employs TRBV5-1 and TRBJ2-1; D is uncertain. CDR1 is SGHRS and CDR2 is YFSETQ in the germline V gene. The CDR3 is 13 amino acids. V lost 2 bases and J lost 7, with 10 bases in between. The CDR3: CASSLSLGNEQFF. The CDR3 region has the DNA TGCGCCAGCAGCTTATCGTTAGGAAATGAGCAGTTCTTC.

The rearrangement links TRBV6-5 to TRBJ1-1; TRBD1 agrees at 7 bases. Trimming removed 5 bases from V and 1 base from J; junction bases left unmatched: 4. The V gene's germline CDR1 is MNHEY and CDR2 SVGAGI. The CDR3 loop spans 14 amino acids. The CDR3 DNA follows: TGTGCCAGCAGTAAGACAGGGTCGAACACTGAAGCTTTCTTT. It encodes CASSKTGSNTEAFF.

The chain couples TRBV11-1 to TRBJ2-7; 7 positions agree with TRBD1. The CDR3 extends over 14 amino acids. Germline V gives CDR1 SGHAT, CDR2 FQDESV (reference sequence). V shed 2 bases, J shed 2 bases, and the junction held 3 bases outside the gene matches. In nucleotides, the CDR3 is TGTGCCAGCAGCTTATATGGGACAGCCTACGAGCAGTACTTC. Translated: CASSLYGTAYEQYF.

The rearrangement joins TRBV15 to TRBJ2-4, with D perhaps TRBD1 (5 bases). V was shortened by 1 base and J by 3 bases, with 13 bases between the two germline ends. Per germline, CDR1 LNHNV and CDR2 YYDKDF (reference sequence). The CDR3 is 16 residues long. DNA for the CDR3: TGTGCCACCAGCAGAGTCACAGGCATGGACAAAAACATTCAGTACTTC. Protein sequence: CATSRVTGMDKNIQYF.

The chain has TRBV5-1 and TRBJ2-7, with 11 bases aligning to TRBD2. V lost 2 bases and J lost 5; bases outside the gene matches: 6. The CDR3 spans 15 residues. The V gene's germline CDR1 is SGHRS and CDR2 YFSETQ. The CDR3 DNA is TGCGCCAGCAGCTTTTTACTAGCGGGAGCTAACGAGCAGTACTTC. Residues: CASSFLLAGANEQYF.

The rearrangement links TRBV3-1 (or the pseudogene TRBV3-2) to TRBJ1-5; no firm D call. The V and J ends lost 1 base and 2 bases respectively, with 9 bases between them. Germline V gene lookup returns CDR1 LGHDT and CDR2 YNNKEL (reference sequence). The CDR3 is made up of 15 amino acids. The CDR3 region is CASSQVPGGNQPQHF. Written as DNA, the CDR3 is TGTGCCAGCAGCCAAGTCCCCGGGGGCAATCAGCCCCAGCATTTT.

The chain combines TRBV29-1 with TRBJ1-2, with 7 bases aligning to TRBD1. J lost 4 bases, V lost 3 bases, and 5 bases had no gene match. The CDR3 runs 13 residues. The germline V gene encodes CDR1 SQVTM and CDR2 ANQGSEA. CDR3 in DNA: TGCAGCGTTGAGGAGGGGGCAGGCTATGGCTACACCTTC. It yields the protein CSVEEGAGYGYTF. Supplemented by reference TRBV29-1 and TRBJ1-2, the full variable domain reads SAVISQKPSRDICQRGTSLTIQCQVDSQVTMMFWYRQQPGQSLTLIATANQGSEATYESGFVIDKFPISRPNLTFSTLTVSNMSPEDSSIYLCSVEEGAGYGYTFGSGTRLTVV.

The chain joins TRBV7-9 to TRBJ1-1, with 9 bases identical to TRBD1. CDR3 length: 18 amino acids. V gave up 6 bases and J gave up 3 bases; unmatched junction bases: 17. Germline-derived CDR1 and CDR2 are SEHNR and FQNEAQ (reference sequence). This CDR3 reads CASRSARTGASLDTEAFF. DNA of the CDR3: TGTGCCAGCAGATCAGCTAGGACAGGGGCGAGTTTGGACACTGAAGCTTTCTTT.

This sequence joins TRBV30 and TRBJ1-2, with D possibly TRBD1 on 5 matching bases. CDR3 length equals 12 residues. Per germline, CDR1 GTSNPN and CDR2 SVGIG (reference sequence). The germline V and J ends were trimmed by 1 base and 2 bases, with 5 bases remaining between them. DNA for the CDR3: TGTGCCTGGAGTGGGGGGAACTATGGCTACACCTTC. Translation: CAWSGGNYGYTF.

The rearrangement joins TRBV11-2 to TRBJ1-5; D call uncertain. Germline loops: CDR1 SGHAT, CDR2 FQNNGV. The CDR3 loop spans 13 amino acids. V lost 3 bases to trimming and J lost 5 bases, with 8 bases between them. The DNA for the CDR3 is TGTGCCAGCAGCTTGGGAGATCATCAGCCCCAGCATTTT. Translation: CASSLGDHQPQHF.

This chain uses TRBV19 with TRBJ2-1, with 14 bases lining up with TRBD2. V lost 1 base and J lost 0; bases outside the gene matches: 14. Germline CDR1 and CDR2: LNHDA and SQIVND (reference sequence). The CDR3 covers 22 residues. The CDR3 DNA reads as TGTGCCAGTAGTATAGCCCGGGGACTAGCGGGAGAGGGTGGAAGCTCCTACAATGAGCAGTTCTTC. Translation: CASSIARGLAGEGGSSYNEQFF. Supplemented by reference TRBV19 and TRBJ2-1, the full variable domain reads DGGITQSPKYLFRKEGQNVTLSCEQNLNHDAMYWYRQDPGQGLRLIYYSQIVNDFQKGDIAEGYSVSREKKESFPLTVTSAQKNPTAFYLCASSIARGLAGEGGSSYNEQFFGPGTRLTVL.

V usage is TRBV18 and J usage is TRBJ2-7; D remains unclear. CDR3 length: 15 residues. Germline CDR1 reads KGHSH; CDR2 reads LQKENI. Trimming stripped 0 bases from V and 5 bases from J, with 14 bases between. CDR3 loop: CASSPPGSAYNEQYF. CDR3 nucleotide sequence: TGTGCCAGCTCACCACCGGGATCGGCTTACAACGAGCAGTACTTC.

The V call is TRBV9, the J call TRBJ2-4; D might be TRBD1 (6 bases). V shed 7 bases and J shed 0 bases, with 20 bases lying between them. Germline values: CDR1 SGDLS, CDR2 YYNGEE. This CDR3 is 17 amino acids long. The CDR3 bases are TGTGCCAGCGGGCCGGGTGGGACATCGGGAGCCAAAAACATTCAGTACTTC. Translating it yields CASGPGGTSGAKNIQYF.

The chain links TRBV7-9 to TRBJ2-3; D is ambiguous. The length of the CDR3 is 13 residues. Trimming removed 2 bases from V and 3 bases from J, with 6 bases in between. Germline CDR1 reads SEHNR; CDR2 reads FQNEAQ (reference sequence). The chain's CDR3 is CASSLIGTDTQYF. Written as DNA, the CDR3 is TGTGCCAGCAGCTTAATTGGAACAGATACGCAGTATTTT. The whole variable domain, filled in from reference TRBV7-9 and TRBJ2-3, reads DTGVSQNPRHKITKRGQNVTFRCDPISEHNRLYWYRQTLGQGPEFLTYFQNEAQLEKSRLLSDRFSAERPKGSFSTLEIQRTEQGDSAMYLCASSLIGTDTQYFGPGTRLTVL.

The V and J genes are TRBV24-1 and TRBJ2-7; 14 bases line up with TRBD2. The germline CDR1 and CDR2 sequences are KGHDR and SFDVKD. CDR3 size: 16 residues. Losses at the gene ends were 4 bases for V and 4 bases for J; bases not matched to a gene: 5. The CDR3 loop reads CATSESGTSGGYEQYF. Written as DNA, the CDR3 is TGTGCCACCAGTGAGTCCGGGACTAGCGGGGGTTACGAGCAGTACTTC.

The chain joins TRBV15 to TRBJ1-2; D not resolved. Germline V gene data show CDR1 as LNHNV and CDR2 as YYDKDF (reference sequence). The CDR3 has 14 amino acids. V lost 1 base, J lost 0 bases, and 6 bases lay in between. For the CDR3, the DNA is TGTGCCACCAGCAGAGCGACGTCTAACTATGGCTACACCTTC. This codes for CATSRATSNYGYTF. Full variable domain (outside the CDR3, taken from reference TRBV15 and TRBJ1-2): DAMVIQNPRYQVTQFGKPVTLSCSQTLNHNVMYWYQQKSSQAPKLLFHYYDKDFNNEADTPDNFQSRRPNTSFCFLDIRSPGLGDTAMYLCATSRATSNYGYTFGSGTRLTVV.

The genes are TRBV7-2 and TRBJ2-2; 7 bases are shared with TRBD1. Germline CDR1 and CDR2: SGHTA and FQGNSA. V lost 4 bases to trimming and J lost 2 bases; unmatched junction nucleotides: 4. This CDR3 region has 15 residues. The CDR3 protein is CASSSGTVNTGELFF. The CDR3 bases are TGTGCCAGCAGCTCCGGGACAGTCAACACCGGGGAGCTGTTTTTT.

The rearrangement joins TRBV18 to TRBJ1-3; no clear D gene. V shed 4 bases and J shed 0 bases, with 10 bases lying between them. Germline lookup yields CDR1 KGHSH and CDR2 LQKENI. The CDR3 spans 15 residues. The DNA of the CDR3 is TGTGCCAGCTCACTAAGCAGCAGCTCTGGAAACACCATATATTTT. As protein: CASSLSSSSGNTIYF.

This chain links TRBV9 with TRBJ1-4, with 7 bases lining up with TRBD1. The CDR3 is 16 residues long. Germline V gene lookup returns CDR1 SGDLS and CDR2 YYNGEE. J was trimmed by 5 bases and V by 4 bases; bases with no gene match: 11. In nucleotides, the CDR3 is TGTGCCAGCAGCTCCCCCCCGAGCAGGGGGAATGAAAAACTGTTTTTT. Its protein is CASSSPPSRGNEKLFF.